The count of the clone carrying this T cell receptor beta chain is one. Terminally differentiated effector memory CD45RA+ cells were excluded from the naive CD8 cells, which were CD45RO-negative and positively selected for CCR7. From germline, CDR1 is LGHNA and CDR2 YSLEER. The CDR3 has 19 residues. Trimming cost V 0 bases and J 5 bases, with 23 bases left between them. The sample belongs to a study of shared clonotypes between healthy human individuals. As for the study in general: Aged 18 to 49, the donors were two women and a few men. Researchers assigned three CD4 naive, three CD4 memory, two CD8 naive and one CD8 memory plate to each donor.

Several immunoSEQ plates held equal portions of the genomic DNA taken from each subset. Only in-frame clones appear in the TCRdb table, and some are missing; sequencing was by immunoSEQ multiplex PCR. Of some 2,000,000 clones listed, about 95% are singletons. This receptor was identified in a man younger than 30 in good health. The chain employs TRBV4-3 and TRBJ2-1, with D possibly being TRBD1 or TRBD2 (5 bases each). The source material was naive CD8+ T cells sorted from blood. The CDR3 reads CASSQDIQIGEFENNEQFF. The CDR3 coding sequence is TGCGCCAGCAGCCAAGATATACAAATAGGGGAGTTCGAAAACAATGAGCAGTTCTTC.